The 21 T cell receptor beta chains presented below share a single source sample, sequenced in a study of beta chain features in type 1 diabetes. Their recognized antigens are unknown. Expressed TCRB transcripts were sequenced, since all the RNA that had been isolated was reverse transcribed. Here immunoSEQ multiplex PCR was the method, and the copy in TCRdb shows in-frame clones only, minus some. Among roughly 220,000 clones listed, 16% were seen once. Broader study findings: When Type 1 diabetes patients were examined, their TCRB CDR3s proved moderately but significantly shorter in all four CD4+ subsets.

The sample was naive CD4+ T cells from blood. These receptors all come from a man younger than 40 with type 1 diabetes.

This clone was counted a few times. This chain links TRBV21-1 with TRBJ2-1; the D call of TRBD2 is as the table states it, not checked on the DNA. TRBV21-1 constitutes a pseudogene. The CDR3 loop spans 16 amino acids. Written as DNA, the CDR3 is TGTGCCAGCAGCAAAGACGGGCTAGCGGGAGGGCATGAGCAGTTCTTC. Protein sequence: CASSKDGLAGGHEQFF.

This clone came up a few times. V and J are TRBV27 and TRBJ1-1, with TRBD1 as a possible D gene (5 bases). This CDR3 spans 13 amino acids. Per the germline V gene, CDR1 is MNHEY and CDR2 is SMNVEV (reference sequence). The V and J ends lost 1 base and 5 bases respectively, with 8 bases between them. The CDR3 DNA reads TGTGCCAGCAGTTTATTGCCAGGGACTGAAGCTTTCTTT. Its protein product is CASSLLPGTEAFF.

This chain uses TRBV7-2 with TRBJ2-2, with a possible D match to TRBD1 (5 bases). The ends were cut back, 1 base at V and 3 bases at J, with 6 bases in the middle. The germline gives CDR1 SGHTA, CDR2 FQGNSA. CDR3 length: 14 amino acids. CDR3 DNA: TGTGCCAGCAGCTTAGGGACACACACCGGGGAGCTGTTTTTT. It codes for CASSLGTHTGELFF.

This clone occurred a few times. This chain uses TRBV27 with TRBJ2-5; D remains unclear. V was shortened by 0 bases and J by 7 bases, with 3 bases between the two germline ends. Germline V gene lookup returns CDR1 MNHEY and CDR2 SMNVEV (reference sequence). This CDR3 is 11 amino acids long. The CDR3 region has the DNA TGTGCCAGCAGTTTATCGGGGACCCAGTACTTC. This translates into CASSLSGTQYF.

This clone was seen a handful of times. CDR3: CASSKREGYNEQFF. CDR3 DNA: TGTGCCAGCAGCAAGCGGGAGGGTTACAATGAGCAGTTCTTC. J is TRBJ2-1 and V is TRBV7-2, with 10 bases identical to TRBD2. Losses at the gene ends were 5 bases for V and 4 bases for J; bases not matched to a gene: 2. Germline assignment: CDR1 SGHTA and CDR2 FQGNSA. The CDR3 is made up of 14 amino acids. The variable domain in full, completed from reference TRBV7-2 and TRBJ2-1, reads GAGVSQSPSNKVTEKGKDVELRCDPISGHTALYWYRQSLGQGLEFLIYFQGNSAPDKSGLPSDRFSAERTGGSVSTLTIQRTQQEDSAVYLCASSKREGYNEQFFGPGTRLTVL.

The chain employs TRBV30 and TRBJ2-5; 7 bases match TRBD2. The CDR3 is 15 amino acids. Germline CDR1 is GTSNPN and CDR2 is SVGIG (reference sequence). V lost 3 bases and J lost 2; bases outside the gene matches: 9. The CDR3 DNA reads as TGTGCCTGGAGGCCGGGACCTAGCGGACAAGAGACCCAGTACTTC. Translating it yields CAWRPGPSGQETQYF.

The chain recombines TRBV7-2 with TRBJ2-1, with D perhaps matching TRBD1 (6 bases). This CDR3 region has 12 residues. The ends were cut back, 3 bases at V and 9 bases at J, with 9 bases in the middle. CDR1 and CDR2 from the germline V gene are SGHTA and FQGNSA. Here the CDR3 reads CASSFQGREQFF. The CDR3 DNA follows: TGTGCCAGCAGCTTTCAGGGGCGTGAGCAGTTCTTC.

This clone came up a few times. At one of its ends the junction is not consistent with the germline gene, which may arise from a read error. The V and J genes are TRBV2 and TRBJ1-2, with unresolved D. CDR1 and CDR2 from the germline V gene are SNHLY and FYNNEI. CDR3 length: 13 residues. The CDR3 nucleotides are TGTGCCAGCAGGGAAGATGATCTCTATGGCTACACCTTC. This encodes CASREDDLYGYTF.

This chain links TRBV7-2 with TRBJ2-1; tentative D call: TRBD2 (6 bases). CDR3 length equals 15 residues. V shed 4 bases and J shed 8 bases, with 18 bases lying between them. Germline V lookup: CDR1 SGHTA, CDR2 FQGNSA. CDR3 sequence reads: CASSSWGERGDEQFF. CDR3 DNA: TGTGCCAGCAGCTCATGGGGGGAGAGAGGCGATGAGCAGTTCTTC.

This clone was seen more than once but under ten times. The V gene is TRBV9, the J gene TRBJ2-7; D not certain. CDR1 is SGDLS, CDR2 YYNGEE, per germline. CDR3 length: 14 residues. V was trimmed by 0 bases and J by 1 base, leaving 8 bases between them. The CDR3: CASSVESLSYEQYF. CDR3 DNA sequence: TGTGCCAGCAGCGTAGAGAGCCTTTCCTACGAGCAGTACTTC.

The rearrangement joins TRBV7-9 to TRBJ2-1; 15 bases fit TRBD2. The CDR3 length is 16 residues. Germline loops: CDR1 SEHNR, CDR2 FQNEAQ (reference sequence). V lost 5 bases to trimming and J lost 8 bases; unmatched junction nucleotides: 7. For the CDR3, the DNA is TGTGCCAGCAGCGCTGCGGGACTAGCGGGAGGCGATGAGCAGTTCTTC. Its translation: CASSAAGLAGGDEQFF.

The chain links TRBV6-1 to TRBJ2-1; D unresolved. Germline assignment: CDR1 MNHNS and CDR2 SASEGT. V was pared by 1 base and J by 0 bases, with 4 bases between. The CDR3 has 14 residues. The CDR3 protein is CASSEGSSYNEQFF. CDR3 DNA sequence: TGTGCCAGCAGTGAAGGAAGCTCCTACAATGAGCAGTTCTTC.

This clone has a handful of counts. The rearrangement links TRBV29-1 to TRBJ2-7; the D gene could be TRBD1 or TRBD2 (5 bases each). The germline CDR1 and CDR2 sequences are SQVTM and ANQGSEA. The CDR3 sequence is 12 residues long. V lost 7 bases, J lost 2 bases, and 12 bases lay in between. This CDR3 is CSARDGAYEQYF. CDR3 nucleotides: TGCAGCGCTAGGGACGGAGCCTACGAGCAGTACTTC.

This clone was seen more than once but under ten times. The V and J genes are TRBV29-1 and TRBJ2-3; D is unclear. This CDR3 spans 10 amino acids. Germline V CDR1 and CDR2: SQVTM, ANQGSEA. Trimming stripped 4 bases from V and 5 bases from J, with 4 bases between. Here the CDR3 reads CSVAQDTQYF. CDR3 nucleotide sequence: TGCAGCGTTGCACAAGATACGCAGTATTTT.

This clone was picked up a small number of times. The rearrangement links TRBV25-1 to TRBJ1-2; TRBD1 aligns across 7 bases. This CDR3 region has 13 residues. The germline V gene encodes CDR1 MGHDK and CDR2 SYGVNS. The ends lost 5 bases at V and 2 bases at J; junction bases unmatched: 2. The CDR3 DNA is TGTGCCAGCAGTCAGGACAGGAACTATGGCTACACCTTC. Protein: CASSQDRNYGYTF.

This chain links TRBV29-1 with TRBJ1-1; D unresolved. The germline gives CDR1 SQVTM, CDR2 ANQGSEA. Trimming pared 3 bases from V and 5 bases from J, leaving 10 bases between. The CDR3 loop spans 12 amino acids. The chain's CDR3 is CSVDSLRTEAFF. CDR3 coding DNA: TGCAGCGTTGACAGTCTGAGGACTGAAGCTTTCTTT.

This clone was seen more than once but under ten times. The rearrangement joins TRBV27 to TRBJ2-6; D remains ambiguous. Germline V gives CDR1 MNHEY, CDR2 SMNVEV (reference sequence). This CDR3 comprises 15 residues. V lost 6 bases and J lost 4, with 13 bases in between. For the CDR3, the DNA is TGTGCCAGCAGCTGGGGAAATTTGGGGGCCAACGTCCTGACTTTC. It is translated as CASSWGNLGANVLTF.

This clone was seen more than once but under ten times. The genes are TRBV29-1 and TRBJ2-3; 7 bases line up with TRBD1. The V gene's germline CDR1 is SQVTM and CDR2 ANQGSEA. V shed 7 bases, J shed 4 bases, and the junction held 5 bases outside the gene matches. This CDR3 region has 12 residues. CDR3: CSESQGADTQYF. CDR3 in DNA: TGCAGCGAAAGCCAGGGGGCAGATACGCAGTATTTT.

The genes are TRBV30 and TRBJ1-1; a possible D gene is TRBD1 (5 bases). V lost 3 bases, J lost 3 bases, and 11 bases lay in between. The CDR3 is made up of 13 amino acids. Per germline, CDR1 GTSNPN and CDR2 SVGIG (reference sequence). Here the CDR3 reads CAWSPRGDTEAFF. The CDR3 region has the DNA TGTGCCTGGAGCCCTCGGGGGGACACTGAAGCTTTCTTT.

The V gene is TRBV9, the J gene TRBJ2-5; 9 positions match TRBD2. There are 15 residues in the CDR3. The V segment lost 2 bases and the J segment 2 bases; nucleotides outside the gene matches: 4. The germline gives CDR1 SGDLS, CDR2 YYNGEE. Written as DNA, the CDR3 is TGTGCCAGCAGCGTTGCGGGAGGGATTCAAGAGACCCAGTACTTC. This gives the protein CASSVAGGIQETQYF.

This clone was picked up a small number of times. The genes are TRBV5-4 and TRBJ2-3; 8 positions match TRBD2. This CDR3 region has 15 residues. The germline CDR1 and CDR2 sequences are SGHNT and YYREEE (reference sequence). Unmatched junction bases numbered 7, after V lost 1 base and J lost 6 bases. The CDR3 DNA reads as TGTGCCAGCAGCTTGAGGTCTAGCGGGTGGGATACGCAGTATTTT. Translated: CASSLRSSGWDTQYF.